This T cell receptor (beta chain) originates from a study of cytomegalovirus exposure and HLA in healthy donors. Study-wide context: An analysis done earlier identified more than 90 million unique TCR beta sequences from 190 million or so T cells.

On this clone itself: Its antigen is as yet unknown.

The study ran its PCR with 60 Vbeta and 13 Jbeta primers. The data were produced by immunoSEQ multiplex PCR, yet TCRdb's version contains in-frame clones alone and is incomplete. This table has under 200,000 clones, about 81% appearing once. The CDR3 is made up of 12 amino acids. The germline V gene encodes CDR1 MNHEY and CDR2 SVGAGI. The ends lost 5 bases at V and 6 bases at J; junction bases unmatched: 2. Study results and limitations: TCR beta V- and J-gene trimming was later associated with a missense DCLRE1C variant. With further analysis later on, most CMV-associated TCR beta chains appeared HLA-restricted.

Specimen: PBMCs. The TCR originated in a woman under 30 in good health and CMV-seronegative. J is TRBJ1-1 and V is TRBV6-5; 8 bases fit TRBD1. In DNA form, the CDR3 reads TGTGCCAGCAGTACAGGGGGGGCTGAAGCTTTCTTT. Protein sequence: CASSTGGAEAFF.